This is a list of T cell receptor beta chains from one sample in a study of blood T cell repertoires in COVID-19. Libraries were prepared by immunoSEQ multiplex PCR; TCRdb keeps only in-frame clonotypes and omits some of them. The data hold roughly 55,000 clones, with almost 80% observed a single time. The specimen sequenced was peripheral blood. The source of these receptors is a man aged 60 to 75 with acute or convalescent COVID-19. Both conserved end residues are part of each CDR3. D genes are given only for firm matches. A clone size is listed for some rows: how often the clone was seen (once, few, many), or a class if it is expanded.

V gene	D gene	J gene	clone size	CDR3 DNA	CDR3 protein
TRBV27	NA	TRBJ1-2	NA	TGTGCCACCCGGGAGGGGAGGTATGGCTACACCTTC	CATREGRYGYTF
TRBV6-5	NA	TRBJ2-5	NA	TGTGCCAGCAGTACGGGAGAGACCCAGTACTTC	CASSTGETQYF
TRBV7-6	NA	TRBJ2-5	NA	TGTGCCAGCAGCTTAATACAGGGAGTTACCCAGTACTTC	CASSLIQGVTQYF
TRBV2	NA	TRBJ2-7	NA	TGTGCCAGCACTTCTGACAGAAATTCTTTCTACGAGCAGTACTTC	CASTSDRNSFYEQYF
TRBV7-9	NA	TRBJ1-2	NA	TGTGCCAGCAGCTCCGGACAGATTAACTATGGCTACACCTTC	CASSSGQINYGYTF
TRBV27	NA	TRBJ2-3	NA	TGTGCCAGCCGGTCTCGAGCGGGCCATGGGCCAGATACGCAGTATTTT	CASRSRAGHGPDTQYF
TRBV24-1	NA	TRBJ2-2	NA	TGTGCCACCAGGGCAAGGGGAGGGAACACCGGGGAGCTGTTTTTT	CATRARGGNTGELFF
TRBV6-5	NA	TRBJ2-1	NA	TGTGCCAGCTCCCCGCGGGGGCTAAGGTACAATGAGCAGTTCTTC	CASSPRGLRYNEQFF
TRBV5-1	NA	TRBJ1-2	NA	TGCGCCAGCAGCCTGGACAGATCTAACTATGGCTACACCTTC	CASSLDRSNYGYTF
TRBV4-1	TRBD1	TRBJ1-5	NA	TGCGCCAGCAGCGCAGGGGGCGCATATGGCAATCAGCCCCAGCATTTT	CASSAGGAYGNQPQHF
TRBV2	TRBD1	TRBJ1-6	NA	TGTGCCAGCAGGCGGGACAGGGACGTTTCACCCCTCCACTTT	CASRRDRDVSPLHF
TRBV5-1	TRBD1	TRBJ2-1	NA	TGCGCCAGCAGCTTGGGGGGACAGGCACCTTACAATGAGCAGTTCTTC	CASSLGGQAPYNEQFF
TRBV5-6	NA	TRBJ1-5	once	TGTGCCAGCAGCTGGATGGGGGCTAATCAGCCCCAGCATTTT	CASSWMGANQPQHF
TRBV18	TRBD1	TRBJ1-5	NA	TGTGCCAGCTCACCAGAGAGGAACAGGGGGGATCAGCCCCAGCATTTT	CASSPERNRGDQPQHF
TRBV14	NA	TRBJ1-2	NA	TGTGCCAGCAGCCAAGGACTTTCCTATGGCTACACCTTC	CASSQGLSYGYTF
TRBV7-2	NA	TRBJ1-3	NA	TGTGCCAGCACCCCGGCGGCACTCGGAAACACCATATATTTT	CASTPAALGNTIYF
TRBV28	NA	TRBJ2-7	NA	TGTGCCAGCCGGCGTAGTTCGGGCTACGAGCAGTACTTC	CASRRSSGYEQYF
TRBV9	NA	TRBJ1-3	NA	TGTGCCAGCAGCGTAGACGAGGGAAACACCATATATTTT	CASSVDEGNTIYF
TRBV27	TRBD1	TRBJ1-2	once	TGTGCCAGCAGTTTCCGGACAGGGGGGAGCTATGGCTACACCTTC	CASSFRTGGSYGYTF
TRBV5-1	NA	TRBJ2-1	NA	TGCGCCAGCAGCTTGGACGTTCCCCCGGGCAATGAGCAGTTCTTC	CASSLDVPPGNEQFF
TRBV18	NA	TRBJ1-4	NA	TGTGCCAGCTCATCTTACAGAGGAGGGGCGGGTGAAAAACTGTTTTTT	CASSSYRGGAGEKLFF
TRBV15	NA	TRBJ1-6	NA	TGTGCCACCAGCAGATGGACAGATTCACCCCTCCACTTT	CATSRWTDSPLHF
TRBV5-1	TRBD1	TRBJ2-3	NA	TGCGCCAGCAGCCTGGGACAGGGGGTAGTGGATACGCAGTATTTT	CASSLGQGVVDTQYF
TRBV7-8	TRBD2	TRBJ2-1	NA	TGTGCCAGCAGCCCGGGGTGGACTAGCGGGGCTGTGGAGCAGTTCTTC	CASSPGWTSGAVEQFF
TRBV7-3	NA	TRBJ2-7	NA	TGTGCCAGCAGCCCCCGCGGCGGCGACCCCTACGAGCAGTACTTC	CASSPRGGDPYEQYF
TRBV23-1	TRBD1	TRBJ2-7	NA	TGCGCCAGCAGGGGACAGGGATTCTCCGAGCAGTACTTC	CASRGQGFSEQYF
TRBV19	NA	TRBJ2-1	NA	TGTGCCAGTAGTATAGCCCCAGGGTCTTACAATGAGCAGTTCTTC	CASSIAPGSYNEQFF
TRBV28	NA	TRBJ1-5	NA	TGTGCCAGCAGTTTGGGCAGCGGAGATTATCAGCCCCAGCATTTT	CASSLGSGDYQPQHF
TRBV27	TRBD2	TRBJ2-5	once	TGTGCCAGCAGTCCCACGGGGAGGGGATTCTTCGAGACCCAGTACTTC	CASSPTGRGFFETQYF
TRBV27	TRBD2	TRBJ2-5	NA	TGTGCCAGCAAGCCGGGACTAGCGGTTTATCTCGCCCAAGAGACCCAGTACTTC	CASKPGLAVYLAQETQYF
TRBV19	NA	TRBJ1-2	few	TGTGCCAGTAACACTCAAGGGGTAGACGGCTACACCTTC	CASNTQGVDGYTF
TRBV19	TRBD1	TRBJ1-3	NA	TGTGCCAGTAGTATTAACGGACAGGCCTTCTCTGGAAACACCATATATTTT	CASSINGQAFSGNTIYF
TRBV30	NA	TRBJ2-2	NA	TGTGCCTGGAGTATCCTTAACACCGGGGAGCTGTTTTTT	CAWSILNTGELFF
TRBV10-2	NA	TRBJ1-1	few	TGCGCCAGCAGTGTGGCAGGGAACACTGAAGCTTTCTTT	CASSVAGNTEAFF
TRBV6-6	TRBD1	TRBJ1-5	NA	TGTGCCAGCAGACGGACAGGGAGCAATCAGCCCCAGCATTTT	CASRRTGSNQPQHF
TRBV5-6	NA	TRBJ1-1	NA	TGTGCCAGCAGCTCATTCGGGGGTTTGAACACTGAAGCTTTCTTT	CASSSFGGLNTEAFF
TRBV27	NA	TRBJ1-1	NA	TGTGCCAGCAGTAACGGGGTCATGAACACTGAAGCTTTCTTT	CASSNGVMNTEAFF
TRBV2	TRBD1	TRBJ1-1	NA	TGTGCCAGCAGTGGGGACAGGATAAGCCCTGAAGCTTTCTTT	CASSGDRISPEAFF
TRBV19	TRBD1	TRBJ1-2	NA	TGTGCCAGTACCGACACGGGACAGGGTCAAATCTATGGCTACACCTTC	CASTDTGQGQIYGYTF
TRBV2	NA	TRBJ1-6	NA	TGTGCCAGCAGTCCCATGGGGACACCTTCACCCCTCCACTTT	CASSPMGTPSPLHF
TRBV10-3	NA	TRBJ1-5	NA	TGTGCCATCAGCAGGGGAATGGGAGAGAATCAGCCCCAGCATTTT	CAISRGMGENQPQHF
TRBV7-9	NA	TRBJ1-5	NA	TGTGCCAGCAGCTTAGTTCCGGGCAATCAGCCCCAGCATTTT	CASSLVPGNQPQHF
TRBV24-1	NA	TRBJ2-7	few	TGTGCCACCAGTGATCCCAGGGGGGCCTACGAGCAGTACTTC	CATSDPRGAYEQYF
TRBV2	NA	TRBJ1-4	many	TGTGCCAGCAGTGAAGGGACATGGAATGAAAAACTGTTTTTT	CASSEGTWNEKLFF
TRBV2	TRBD1	TRBJ1-2	NA	TGTGCCAGCCAGGGGGTCTATGGCTACACCTTC	CASQGVYGYTF
TRBV5-1	TRBD1	TRBJ1-2	NA	TGCGCCAGCAGCTTCGCCGACAGGGGCGACTACACCTTC	CASSFADRGDYTF
TRBV4-1	TRBD1	TRBJ2-5	NA	TGCGCCAGCAGCCGAGGGACAGGGGACGAGGAGACCCAGTACTTC	CASSRGTGDEETQYF
TRBV10-3	TRBD1	TRBJ2-3	NA	TGTGCCATCAGTGAGTCTAGGCAGGGGGCAGATACGCAGTATTTT	CAISESRQGADTQYF